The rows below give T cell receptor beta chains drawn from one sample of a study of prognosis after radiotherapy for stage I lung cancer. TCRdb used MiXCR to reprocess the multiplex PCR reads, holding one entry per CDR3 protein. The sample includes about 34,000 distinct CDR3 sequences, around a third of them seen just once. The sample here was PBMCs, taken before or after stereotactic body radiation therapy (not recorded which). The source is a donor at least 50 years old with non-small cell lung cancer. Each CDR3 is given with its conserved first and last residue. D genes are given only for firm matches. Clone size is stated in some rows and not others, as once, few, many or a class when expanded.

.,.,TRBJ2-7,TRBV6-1,CASSIGGIYEQYF,TGTGCCAGCAGTATCGGGGGCATCTACGAGCAGTACTTC
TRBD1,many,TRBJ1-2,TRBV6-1,CASSRDRLFGYGYTF,TGTGCCAGCAGCAGGGACAGGCTCTTTGGTTATGGCTACACCTTC
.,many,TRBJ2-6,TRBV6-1,CASRNPGANVLTF,TGTGCCAGCAGGAACCCTGGGGCCAACGTCCTGACTTTC
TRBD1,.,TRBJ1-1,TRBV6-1,CASGTGENTEAFF,TGTGCCAGCGGGACAGGGGAAAACACTGAAGCTTTCTTT
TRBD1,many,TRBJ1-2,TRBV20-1,CSASRDSSNYGYTF,TGCAGTGCTAGTAGGGACAGCTCTAACTATGGCTACACCTTC
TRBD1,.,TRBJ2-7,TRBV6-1,CASKRIRDSFYEQYF,TGTGCCAGCAAGAGAATACGGGACAGTTTCTACGAGCAGTACTTC
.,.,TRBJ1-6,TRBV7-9,CASSPRQERSYNSPLHF,TGTGCCAGCAGCCCCCGACAGGAGAGATCATATAATTCACCCCTCCACTTT
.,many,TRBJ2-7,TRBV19,CASSAEGTKASYEQYF,TGTGCCAGTAGTGCCGAGGGGACAAAGGCTTCCTACGAGCAGTACTTC
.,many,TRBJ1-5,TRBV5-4,CASSLDSNQPQHF,TGTGCCAGCAGTTTGGACAGTAATCAGCCCCAGCATTTT
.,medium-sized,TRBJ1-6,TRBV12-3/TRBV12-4,CASRLESNSPLHF,TGTGCCAGCAGACTAGAGTCCAATTCACCCCTCCACTTT
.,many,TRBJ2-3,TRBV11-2,CASSLAGRGGADTQYF,TGTGCCAGCAGCTTAGCGGGCAGGGGGGGGGCAGATACGCAGTATTTT
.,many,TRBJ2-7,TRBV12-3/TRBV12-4,CASSWYYEQYF,TGTGCCAGCAGTTGGTACTACGAGCAGTACTTC
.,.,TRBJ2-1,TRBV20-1,CSASGGYNEQFF,TGCAGTGCTAGCGGGGGTTACAATGAGCAGTTCTTC
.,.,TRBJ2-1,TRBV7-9,CASSLESFSVRYNEQFF,TGCGCCAGCAGCTTAGAATCGTTTAGCGTGAGATACAATGAGCAGTTCTTC
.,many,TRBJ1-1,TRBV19,CASSVWRGNTEAFF,TGTGCCAGTAGTGTTTGGAGGGGGAACACTGAAGCTTTCTTT
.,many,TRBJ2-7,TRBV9,CASSVADYPSYEQYF,TGTGCCAGCAGCGTAGCGGACTACCCTTCCTACGAGCAGTACTTC
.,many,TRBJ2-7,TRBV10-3,CAIGDPPGYEQYF,TGTGCCATCGGGGACCCGCCAGGGTACGAGCAGTACTTC
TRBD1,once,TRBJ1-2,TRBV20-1,CSANPGTGNYGYTF,TGTAGTGCAAATCCCGGGACAGGGAATTATGGCTACACCTTC
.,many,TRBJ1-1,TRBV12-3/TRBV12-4,CASSSGAAQAFF,TGTGCCAGCAGCTCCGGGGCTGCTCAAGCTTTCTTT
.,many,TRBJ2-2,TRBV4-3,CASRSGANTGELFF,TGCGCCAGCAGATCAGGGGCGAACACCGGGGAGCTGTTTTTT